These 25 T cell receptor beta chains share one sample of origin, sequenced in a study of cytomegalovirus exposure and HLA in healthy donors. Primers: 60 Vbeta forward and 13 Jbeta reverse. Here immunoSEQ multiplex PCR was the method, and the copy in TCRdb shows in-frame clones only, minus some. The sample includes about 88,000 clones, 79% of them seen just once. The sequenced sample consisted of PBMCs. The receptors shown here come from a man aged 30 to 39 in good health and CMV-seronegative.

The chain is built from TRBV5-6 and TRBJ2-1, with TRBD2 identical over 10 bases. Germline loops: CDR1 SGHDT, CDR2 YYEEEE. J gave up 2 bases and V 1 base, and 9 bases lay outside the gene matches. This CDR3 is built from 18 residues. The chain's CDR3 is CASSLRELGLAAYNEQFF. For the CDR3, the DNA is TGTGCCAGCAGCTTGCGGGAACTCGGACTAGCGGCCTACAATGAGCAGTTCTTC. Filled out from reference TRBV5-6 and TRBJ2-1, the complete variable domain reads DAGVTQSPTHLIKTRGQQVTLRCSPKSGHDTVSWYQQALGQGPQFIFQYYEEEERQRGNFPDRFSGHQFPNYSSELNVNALLLGDSALYLCASSLRELGLAAYNEQFFGPGTRLTVL.

The chain has TRBV5-8 and TRBJ1-5; 9 positions agree with TRBD1. The CDR3 extends over 17 amino acids. V gave up 4 bases and J gave up 6 bases; unmatched junction bases: 14. Per the germline V gene, CDR1 is SGHTS and CDR2 is YDEGEE. The CDR3: CASSQLSTGGFTQPQHF. In DNA, the CDR3 is TGTGCCAGCAGCCAGCTTTCGACAGGGGGTTTTACTCAGCCCCAGCATTTT. The complete variable domain, with remaining parts taken from reference TRBV5-8 and TRBJ1-5, reads EAGVTQSPTHLIKTRGQQATLRCSPISGHTSVYWYQQALGLGLQFLLWYDEGEERNRGNFPPRFSGRQFPNYSSELNVNALELEDSALYLCASSQLSTGGFTQPQHFGDGTRLSIL.

Notes on this clone: A junction end diverges from the germline sequence, so it may reflect a read error. The rearrangement uses TRBV5-1 and TRBJ1-6; TRBD1 aligns across 11 bases. Germline CDR1 SGHRS, CDR2 YFSETQ. The CDR3 spans 15 residues. CDR3 DNA sequence: TGCGCCAGCAGCGGAGGACAGGGGGCGCGTTCACTCCTCCACTTT. Translated, it gives CASSGGQGARSLLHF.

The chain has TRBV7-9 and TRBJ1-1; D remains ambiguous. V was trimmed by 3 bases and J by 1 base, leaving 6 bases between them. The CDR3 extends over 13 amino acids. In germline, CDR1 is SEHNR, CDR2 FQNEAQ (reference sequence). The CDR3 spells CASSFEGNTEAFF. The CDR3 bases are TGTGCCAGCAGCTTTGAGGGGAACACTGAAGCTTTCTTT.

CDR3 coding DNA: TGCAGCGCTAGCCCAGAGAGGCTACAACTTACGGATACGCAGTATTTT. Residues: CSASPERLQLTDTQYF. The rearrangement links TRBV29-1 to TRBJ2-3, with D maybe TRBD2 (5 bases). V was clipped by 7 bases and J by 6 bases, with 26 bases between them. CDR3 length: 16 amino acids. CDR1 is SQVTM and CDR2 is ANQGSEA in the germline V gene.

In its sample, this clone was seen once. The chain's CDR3 is CASSLFMSNTGELFF. Here the CDR3 DNA reads TGTGCCAGCAGCTTGTTCATGTCGAACACCGGGGAGCTGTTTTTT. The chain has TRBV5-6 and TRBJ2-2; D not certain. This CDR3 region has 15 residues. Germline V CDR1 and CDR2: SGHDT, YYEEEE. The V gene lost 1 base and the J gene lost 0 bases, with 7 bases spanning the gap.

The chain is built from TRBV28 and TRBJ1-2, with D unclear. Germline assignment: CDR1 MDHEN and CDR2 SYDVKM. The CDR3 runs 15 residues. V lost 2 bases, J lost 8 bases, and 18 bases lay in between. CDR3 sequence (DNA): TGTGCCAGCAGTTTACTACGGGAGCCTAGTCGCGGCTACACCTTC. It yields the protein CASSLLREPSRGYTF.

This clone was counted between two and nine times. V and J are TRBV6-5 and TRBJ2-1; 12 positions match TRBD1. V lost 6 bases and J lost 6; bases outside the gene matches: 6. Germline V gene sequence: CDR1 MNHEY, CDR2 SVGAGI. The CDR3 is made up of 15 amino acids. CDR3 amino acids: CASRPGTGGINEQFF. CDR3 DNA sequence: TGTGCCAGCAGGCCCGGGACAGGGGGCATCAATGAGCAGTTCTTC.

The chain is built from TRBV7-9 and TRBJ1-1, with D uncertain. V shed 2 bases and J shed 4 bases, with 17 bases lying between them. Germline lookup yields CDR1 SEHNR and CDR2 FQNEAQ (reference sequence). The CDR3 is 16 residues long. CDR3 nucleotide sequence: TGTGCCAGCAGCTTATCGTTGTCGCTAACCCGCACTGAAGCTTTCTTT. Protein product: CASSLSLSLTRTEAFF. Filled out from reference TRBV7-9 and TRBJ1-1, the complete variable domain reads DTGVSQNPRHKITKRGQNVTFRCDPISEHNRLYWYRQTLGQGPEFLTYFQNEAQLEKSRLLSDRFSAERPKGSFSTLEIQRTEQGDSAMYLCASSLSLSLTRTEAFFGQGTRLTVV.

The chain combines TRBV7-3 with TRBJ2-2, with 8 bases fitting TRBD2. After removal of 2 bases from V and 0 bases from J, the junction contained 5 bases not matched to a gene. From germline, CDR1 is SGHTA and CDR2 FQGTGA. The CDR3 is made up of 17 amino acids. Here the CDR3 DNA reads TGTGCCAGCAGCTTAGAGCGTAGCGGGGCGAACACCGGGGAGCTGTTTTTT. Its protein is CASSLERSGANTGELFF.

The chain combines TRBV30 with TRBJ1-4; D possibly corresponds to TRBD1 (5 bases). There are 14 residues in the CDR3. The V end was cut by 0 bases, the J end by 5 bases, with 10 bases between. Germline CDR1 is GTSNPN and CDR2 is SVGIG (reference sequence). The CDR3 here is CAWSVGQGNEKLFF. In DNA form, the CDR3 reads TGTGCCTGGAGTGTAGGGCAGGGAAATGAAAAACTGTTTTTT.

The rearrangement uses TRBV29-1 and TRBJ1-2, with D uncertain. Trimming stripped 6 bases from V and 5 bases from J, with 13 bases between. The germline V gene encodes CDR1 SQVTM and CDR2 ANQGSEA. This CDR3 contains 12 residues. The DNA of the CDR3 is TGCAGCGTCCCCCTTCGGGGATATGGCTACACCTTC. Protein product: CSVPLRGYGYTF.

V and J are TRBV4-3 and TRBJ1-4, with D tentatively TRBD1 (5 bases). CDR3 size: 16 residues. V lost 0 bases to trimming and J lost 8 bases, with 16 bases between them. CDR1 LGHNA and CDR2 YSLEER come from the germline V gene. CDR3 protein: CASSQDGRVAGEKLFF. In DNA form, the CDR3 reads TGCGCCAGCAGCCAAGATGGGAGGGTGGCAGGGGAAAAACTGTTTTTT.

This chain uses TRBV9 with TRBJ1-6; unclear D gene. The CDR3 sequence is 15 residues long. The V gene lost 4 bases and the J gene lost 0 bases, with 8 bases spanning the gap. Germline V gene sequence: CDR1 SGDLS, CDR2 YYNGEE. CDR3 sequence reads: CASSTSSSYNSPLHF. Written as DNA, the CDR3 is TGTGCCAGCAGCACGTCCAGCTCCTATAATTCACCCCTCCACTTT.

The chain employs TRBV4-2 and TRBJ1-2; 7 nucleotides match TRBD1. The CDR3 is 15 residues long. The ends lost 7 bases at V and 5 bases at J; junction bases unmatched: 13. In germline, CDR1 is LGHNA, CDR2 YNFKEQ. CDR3 nucleotide sequence: TGTGCCAGCACCGATACAGGGGCGAAGGAGTATGGCTACACCTTC. As protein: CASTDTGAKEYGYTF.

The table lists this clone with a count of one. The sample holds other DNA sequences that translate to the same CDR3. The chain links TRBV5-1 to TRBJ1-2; TRBD1 matches 9 bases. CDR1 SGHRS and CDR2 YFSETQ come from the germline V gene. The CDR3 has 13 amino acids. V dropped 4 bases and J dropped 6; count of bases not matched to a gene: 4. The CDR3 loop is CASSRGQGDGYTF. In DNA form, the CDR3 reads TGCGCCAGCAGCCGGGGACAGGGAGATGGCTACACCTTC.

The chain recombines TRBV6-5 with TRBJ2-5; tentatively, D is TRBD2 (5 bases). Germline lookup yields CDR1 MNHEY and CDR2 SVGAGI. The ends were cut back, 5 bases at V and 5 bases at J, with 18 bases in the middle. CDR3 length: 15 residues. CDR3 nucleotides: TGTGCCAGCAGTACACCGACTGCGGGTGGGGAGACCCAGTACTTC. Its translation is CASSTPTAGGETQYF.

The chain recombines TRBV15 with TRBJ2-3; D possibly corresponds to TRBD1 (6 bases). This CDR3 has 16 residues. CDR1 is LNHNV, CDR2 YYDKDF, per germline (reference sequence). Trimming removed 0 bases at V and 0 bases at J, with 10 bases between. CDR3 nucleotide sequence: TGTGCCACCAGCAGAGATGGGGGCGGCAGCACAGATACGCAGTATTTT. It codes for CATSRDGGGSTDTQYF.

The chain is built from TRBV7-9 and TRBJ1-1, with 7 bases lining up with TRBD1. This CDR3 is 17 amino acids long. The germline gives CDR1 SEHNR, CDR2 FQNEAQ (reference sequence). J gave up 0 bases and V 5 bases, and 12 bases lay outside the gene matches. Here the CDR3 DNA reads TGTGCCAGCAGCACCAGCCGGGACAGCCCCATGAACACTGAAGCTTTCTTT. As protein: CASSTSRDSPMNTEAFF.

The CDR3 spells CASSMEGAHGNTIYF. CDR3 DNA: TGTGCCAGCAGTATGGAGGGGGCGCACGGAAACACCATATATTTT. V is TRBV28 and J is TRBJ1-3; 7 nucleotides line up with TRBD1. After removal of 5 bases from V and 4 bases from J, the junction contained 8 bases not matched to a gene. CDR3 length: 15 residues. Germline assignment: CDR1 MDHEN and CDR2 SYDVKM.

The chain has TRBV2 and TRBJ2-2, with D possibly being TRBD2 (6 bases). The CDR3 sequence is 15 residues long. Germline assignment: CDR1 SNHLY and CDR2 FYNNEI. The V and J ends lost 6 bases and 7 bases respectively, with 18 bases between them. CDR3 nucleotide sequence: TGTGCCAGCAGGAGGGGACCCGACGGGGGCGGGGAGCTGTTTTTT. Protein: CASRRGPDGGGELFF.

The J gene is TRBJ2-7, the V gene TRBV7-3, with 9 positions matching TRBD1. The CDR3 has 13 residues. The germline V gene encodes CDR1 SGHTA and CDR2 FQGTGA. V lost 5 bases, J lost 3 bases, and 2 bases stayed unmatched. CDR3 in amino acids: CASSPDRGYEQYF. The CDR3 bases are TGTGCCAGCAGCCCGGACAGGGGCTACGAGCAGTACTTC.

This sequence joins TRBV7-6 and TRBJ2-5, with 8 bases aligning to TRBD2. Matching the DNA end better, TRBJ2-7 makes the J call doubtful. The CDR3 spans 16 residues. CDR1 SGHVS and CDR2 FNYEAQ come from the germline V gene. DNA for the CDR3: TGTGCCAGCAGCTTAGCTAGCGGGGATAGCTCCTACGAGCAGTACTTC. Protein: CASSLASGDSSYEQYF.

The V gene is TRBV28, the J gene TRBJ1-5, with 9 bases that match TRBD1. Germline values: CDR1 MDHEN, CDR2 SYDVKM. V gave up 6 bases and J gave up 1 base; unmatched junction bases: 4. The CDR3 consists of 15 residues. Written as DNA, the CDR3 is TGTGCCAGCAGGACAGGGGGTAGGAGCAATCAGCCCCAGCATTTT. Its protein product is CASRTGGRSNQPQHF.

The J gene is TRBJ2-5, the V gene TRBV7-2; TRBD2 agrees at 9 bases. The junction had 4 bases not matched to a gene; V was cut back by 1 base and J by 4 bases. The CDR3 spans 15 residues. CDR1 is SGHTA, CDR2 FQGNSA, per germline. CDR3 in amino acids: CASSLGGGAIETQYF. DNA for the CDR3: TGTGCCAGCAGCTTAGGCGGGGGGGCCATAGAGACCCAGTACTTC.